This TCR beta chain was documented in a study of cytomegalovirus exposure and HLA in healthy donors. The PCR employed 60 Vbeta primers together with 13 Jbeta primers. Sequenced by immunoSEQ multiplex PCR; TCRdb stores in-frame clones only, minus some. Found here are over 150,000 clones, about 78% of them singletons; the top ten hold approximately 13%. V lost 6 bases to trimming and J lost 0 bases; unmatched junction nucleotides: 4. Germline CDR1 MNHNS, CDR2 SASEGT. The length of the CDR3 is 15 residues. The sample consisted of PBMCs. The sequence was collected from a woman in her fifties or sixties in good health and CMV-seropositive. The genes are TRBV6-1 and TRBJ2-4, with TRBD2 matching 8 bases. CDR3 DNA sequence: TGTGCCAGCAGACTAGCGGTTCTAGCCAAAAACATTCAGTACTTC. Its translation: CASRLAVLAKNIQYF.